This T cell receptor beta chain was recorded in a study of T cell repertoires in ileal Crohn's disease. Some clones are missing from TCRdb's copy, which holds only in-frame ones; the method was immunoSEQ multiplex PCR. The sample shows approximately 4,200 clones, under 75% of them seen only once. CDR3 length equals 16 residues. Germline CDR1 is MDHEN and CDR2 is SYDVKM. Trimming cost V 6 bases and J 4 bases; bases outside gene matches: 12. This rearrangement joins TRBV28 to TRBJ1-2, with 9 positions matching TRBD1. The receptor comes from an adult with Crohn's disease. Sequenced material: ileal tissue. In DNA, the CDR3 is TGTGCCAGCAGCACCCCCGGGACAGGGCCTATCTATGGCTACACCTTC. Protein product: CASSTPGTGPIYGYTF.